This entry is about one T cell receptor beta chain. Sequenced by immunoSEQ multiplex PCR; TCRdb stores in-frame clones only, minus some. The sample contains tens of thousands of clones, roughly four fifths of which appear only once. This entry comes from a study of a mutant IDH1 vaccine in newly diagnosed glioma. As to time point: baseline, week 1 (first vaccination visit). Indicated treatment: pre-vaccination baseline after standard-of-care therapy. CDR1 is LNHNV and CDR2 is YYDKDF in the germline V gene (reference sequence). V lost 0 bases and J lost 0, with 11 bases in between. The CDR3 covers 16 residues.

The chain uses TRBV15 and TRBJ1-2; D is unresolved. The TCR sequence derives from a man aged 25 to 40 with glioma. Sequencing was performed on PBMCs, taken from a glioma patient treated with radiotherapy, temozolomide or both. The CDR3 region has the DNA TGTGCCACCAGCAGAGATTTGATAGGAGCTAACTATGGCTACACCTTC. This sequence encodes CATSRDLIGANYGYTF.